This TCR beta chain was found in a study of T cell responses to AZD1222 COVID-19 vaccine. Method: immunoSEQ multiplex PCR; TCRdb's copy keeps in-frame clones and lacks some. The sample holds about 73,000 clones, around 82% seen once. Trimming cost V 7 bases and J 6 bases, with 15 bases left between them. The CDR3 sequence is 13 residues long. Germline values: CDR1 SGDLS, CDR2 YYNGEE. The chain has TRBV9 and TRBJ2-3; perhaps TRBD1 as D (5 bases). The material was peripheral blood, obtained 28 days after the second AZD1222 dose. The receptor was derived from an adult who received the AZD1222 COVID-19 vaccine. CDR3 bases: TGTGCCAGCTCAGGGCAGACCGTGGATACGCAGTATTTT. Translation: CASSGQTVDTQYF.